The 25 T cell receptor beta chains presented below share a single source sample, sequenced in a study of T cells in Graves' hyperthyroidism and ophthalmopathy. Template material for amplifying TCR beta CDR3 regions consisted of RNA transcripts. Carried out on the TCR CDR3, a first-round RT-PCR used the HTBI primer set. Each CDR3 protein is one row after TCRdb ran MiXCR on the multiplex PCR reads. The table has some 510,000 distinct CDR3 sequences, less than 25% seen once. The sample comprised blood. The receptors were sampled from a man between 18 and 29 years old with Graves' hyperthyroidism.

Remarks on this clonotype: One end of the junction is discordant with germline, which a read error may explain. The chain uses TRBV11-2 and TRBJ1-6; a possible D gene is TRBD1 (5 bases). Germline assignment: CDR1 SGHAT and CDR2 FQNNGV. The CDR3 length is 14 residues. The CDR3, as DNA: TGTGCCAGCAGCTTAGTCCTAAGGGGTTCACCTCTCCACTTT. Protein product: CASSLVLRGSPLHF.

The CDR3: CASSLVWGGMAGPTQETQYF. The CDR3 DNA sequence: TGTGCCAGCAGCTTAGTGTGGGGGGGGATGGCAGGACCAACTCAAGAGACCCAGTACTTC. The J gene is TRBJ2-5, the V gene TRBV11-2; 7 bases align to TRBD2. This CDR3 has 20 residues. The trim removed 1 base at V and 2 bases at J, leaving 19 bases unmatched. Germline CDR1 is SGHAT and CDR2 is FQNNGV.

In its sample, this clonotype was seen a few times. This chain joins TRBV9 and TRBJ1-1, with D hard to call. Germline CDR1 and CDR2: SGDLS and YYNGEE. This CDR3 contains 15 residues. V lost 3 bases and J 0 bases, leaving 12 bases between the germline ends. The CDR3 DNA reads TGTGCCAGCAGCGCTTCGATAAGATTGAACACTGAAGCTTTCTTT. Protein product: CASSASIRLNTEAFF. The full variable domain, rest sourced from reference TRBV9 and TRBJ1-1, is DSGVTQTPKHLITATGQRVTLRCSPRSGDLSVYWYQQSLDQGLQFLIQYYNGEERAKGNILERFSAQQFPDLHSELNLSSLELGDSALYFCASSASIRLNTEAFFGQGTRLTVV.

The J gene is TRBJ2-7, the V gene TRBV27; D possibly corresponds to TRBD1 (5 bases). This CDR3 has 14 residues. CDR1 and CDR2 (germline): MNHEY, SMNVEV (reference sequence). V was pared by 3 bases and J by 2 bases, with 11 bases between. CDR3 residues: CASSFRDSAYEQYF. The CDR3 nucleotides read TGTGCCAGCAGTTTTCGAGACAGTGCCTACGAGCAGTACTTC.

In this sample, this clonotype turned up many times. This chain connects TRBV12-5 to TRBJ1-5; possibly TRBD1 for D (5 bases). Germline CDR1 reads LGHNT; CDR2 reads FRNRAP. CDR3 length equals 18 residues. V lost 3 bases, J lost 9 bases, and 27 bases lay in between. Written as DNA, the CDR3 is TGTGCTAGTGGTTTAGCAGGGAATTTAGAAATCGGATTAGGGCCCCAGCATTTT. The encoded protein is CASGLAGNLEIGLGPQHF.

Many counts were recorded for this clonotype. This chain uses TRBV30 with TRBJ2-2; TRBD1 is a possible D gene (5 bases). V was trimmed by 3 bases and J by 4 bases, leaving 12 bases between them. Germline V gene lookup returns CDR1 GTSNPN and CDR2 SVGIG (reference sequence). CDR3 length: 14 residues. The CDR3 DNA reads TGTGCCTGGAGAAAGGGGTTTGGCACCGGGGAGCTGTTTTTT. Encoded protein: CAWRKGFGTGELFF.

This clonotype showed up many times. The V and J genes are TRBV25-1 and TRBJ2-6; D gene uncertain. The V and J ends lost 4 bases and 0 bases respectively, with 13 bases between them. From germline, CDR1 is MGHDK and CDR2 SYGVNS. This CDR3 comprises 17 residues. The CDR3 DNA is TGTGCCAGCAGTGTAGGCAGTTACAGCTCTGGGGCCAACGTCCTGACTTTC. Its protein product is CASSVGSYSSGANVLTF.

CDR3: CAWSAPLVVNTEAFF. In nucleotides, the CDR3 is TGTGCCTGGAGTGCCCCCCTTGTGGTGAACACTGAAGCTTTCTTT. The gene calls are TRBV30 and TRBJ1-1; no clear D gene. Looked up from germline, CDR1 is GTSNPN and CDR2 is SVGIG (reference sequence). The V and J ends lost 1 base and 0 bases respectively, with 12 bases between them. The CDR3 sequence is 15 residues long. The whole variable domain, remainder taken from reference TRBV30 and TRBJ1-1, is SQTIHQWPATLVQPVGSPLSLECTVEGTSNPNLYWYRQAAGRGLQLLFYSVGIGQISSEVPQNLSASRPQDRQFILSSKKLLLSDSGFYLCAWSAPLVVNTEAFFGQGTRLTVV.

The chain employs TRBV28 and TRBJ2-7, with 8 bases matching TRBD1. There are 15 residues in the CDR3. Looked up from germline, CDR1 is MDHEN and CDR2 is SYDVKM. Unmatched junction bases numbered 7, after V lost 6 bases and J lost 0 bases. CDR3 nucleotide sequence: TGTGCCAGCAGCTGGGACAGGTTCGGCTCCTACGAGCAGTACTTC. Encoded protein: CASSWDRFGSYEQYF.

This clonotype was recorded many times. The V call is TRBV3-1, the J call TRBJ1-2; a weak D match, TRBD1 (5 bases). Germline V lookup: CDR1 LGHDT, CDR2 YNNKEL (reference sequence). The germline V and J ends were trimmed by 4 bases and 7 bases, with 16 bases remaining between them. This CDR3 is built from 14 residues. CDR3 nucleotide sequence: TGTGCCAGCAGCCTAGGATCGGGACGTCCTGGCTACACCTTC. Residues: CASSLGSGRPGYTF.

This clonotype was detected many times. The CDR3 coding sequence is TGTGCCAGCAGTGAATGGGGCGGAAGCAATCAGCCCCAGCATTTT. It specifies CASSEWGGSNQPQHF. V and J are TRBV6-1 and TRBJ1-5; D may be TRBD1 (5 bases). This CDR3 spans 15 amino acids. Germline V lookup: CDR1 MNHNS, CDR2 SASEGT. Trimming shortened V by 2 bases and J by 1 base, and 9 bases separated the two germline ends.

This chain joins TRBV6-2 or TRBV6-3 and TRBJ1-1; D ambiguous. This CDR3 comprises 14 residues. Germline V gene data show CDR1 as MNHEY and CDR2 as SVGEGT. V gave up 2 bases and J gave up 5 bases, with 12 bases separating them. The CDR3 bases are TGTGCCAGCAGTTACGAGGGAGGGAAGACTGAAGCTTTCTTT. Translation: CASSYEGGKTEAFF.

The sample holds many counts of this clonotype. The chain carries TRBV12-5 and TRBJ1-2; 12 bases line up with TRBD1. The CDR3 loop spans 16 amino acids. V shed 6 bases, J shed 3 bases, and the junction held 8 bases outside the gene matches. CDR1 and CDR2 from the germline V gene are LGHNT and FRNRAP. The CDR3 loop reads CASGTGTGGAHYGYTF. CDR3 nucleotide sequence: TGTGCTAGTGGGACCGGGACAGGGGGCGCGCACTATGGCTACACCTTC.

This clonotype was observed at least ten times. J is TRBJ1-1 and V is TRBV11-2; D possibly corresponds to TRBD1 (5 bases). This CDR3 has 16 residues. V lost 6 bases and J 1 base, leaving 18 bases between the germline ends. Per the germline V gene, CDR1 is SGHAT and CDR2 is FQNNGV. Here the CDR3 DNA reads TGTGCCAGCAGTTTTCAGGGTACTAACCCGAACACTGAAGCTTTCTTT. Its translation: CASSFQGTNPNTEAFF.

This clonotype was seen ten or more times. This sequence joins TRBV16 and TRBJ1-1; 9 bases line up with TRBD1. V trimming: 0 bases; J trimming: 2 bases; junction bases outside the gene matches: 4. This CDR3 has 16 amino acids. The germline V gene encodes CDR1 KGHSY and CDR2 FQNENV. For the CDR3, the DNA is TGTGCCAGCAGCCAATCTGGGGACAGGGTCAACACTGAAGCTTTCTTT. Its translation: CASSQSGDRVNTEAFF.

This clonotype was recorded many times. This chain joins TRBV28 and TRBJ1-5, with no clear D. The CDR3 spans 16 residues. The germline CDR1 and CDR2 sequences are MDHEN and SYDVKM. Deletions cut 7 bases from V and 1 base from J, with 17 bases between. DNA for the CDR3: TGTGCCAGCACCGACATTATGGAGGGAAGCAATCAGCCCCAGCATTTT. Protein: CASTDIMEGSNQPQHF.

This clonotype occurred once. This chain joins TRBV2 and TRBJ2-2; TRBD1 agrees at 8 bases. The CDR3 spans 14 residues. Unmatched junction bases numbered 6, after V lost 6 bases and J lost 6 bases. Germline-derived CDR1 and CDR2 are SNHLY and FYNNEI. CDR3 residues: CASREQGVPGELFF. CDR3 DNA sequence: TGTGCCAGCAGGGAACAGGGGGTCCCCGGGGAGCTGTTTTTT.

This clonotype was observed many times. This sequence joins TRBV29-1 and TRBJ2-5, with no clear D. The V gene's germline CDR1 is SQVTM and CDR2 ANQGSEA. The CDR3 covers 12 residues. V was pared by 4 bases and J by 5 bases, with 11 bases between. CDR3: CSVGNSEETQYF. As DNA, the CDR3 is TGCAGCGTTGGAAACTCCGAGGAGACCCAGTACTTC.

This clonotype was counted a few times. The rearrangement joins TRBV6-2 or TRBV6-3 to TRBJ2-6; D may be TRBD2 (7 bases). Trimming took off 2 bases at V and 2 bases at J, with 16 bases between the two ends. Germline CDR1 is MNHEY and CDR2 is SVGEGT. This CDR3 comprises 18 residues. CDR3 in amino acids: CASSYDLGGLAGANVLTF. For the CDR3, the DNA is TGTGCCAGCAGTTACGATCTGGGGGGGCTGGCTGGGGCCAACGTCCTGACTTTC.

In its sample, this clonotype was seen many times. This chain joins TRBV20-1 and TRBJ1-1; TRBD1 matches 9 bases. Germline V gene data show CDR1 as DFQATT and CDR2 as SNEGSKA (reference sequence). The CDR3 consists of 14 residues. Losses at the gene ends were 6 bases for V and 0 bases for J; bases not matched to a gene: 5. CDR3 amino acids: CSAPGDRVNTEAFF. In DNA, the CDR3 is TGCAGTGCCCCCGGGGACAGGGTGAACACTGAAGCTTTCTTT.

The gene calls are TRBV7-8 and TRBJ2-7; D is unclear. With 5 bases removed from V and 0 bases from J, the gap between germline ends came to 20 bases. There are 17 residues in the CDR3. Germline V gives CDR1 SGHVS, CDR2 FQNEAQ. The CDR3 nucleotides are TGTGCCAGCAGCCCAGGTCGGTTTGGAGTCAGCTCCTACGAGCAGTACTTC. Translating it yields CASSPGRFGVSSYEQYF.

This chain joins TRBV12-3 or TRBV12-4 and TRBJ2-7; either TRBD1 or TRBD2 may fit D (7 bases each). CDR3 size: 15 residues. V shed 3 bases and J shed 4 bases, with 16 bases lying between them. CDR3 in amino acids: CASSFRGETGYEQYF. CDR3 in DNA: TGTGCCAGCAGTTTTCGGGGGGAGACAGGGTACGAGCAGTACTTC.

The chain joins TRBV12-3 or TRBV12-4 to TRBJ2-7, with 9 bases matching TRBD2. This CDR3 has 15 amino acids. The V and J ends lost 4 bases and 6 bases, in that order; junction bases with no gene match: 10. CDR3 coding DNA: TGTGCCAGCAGTTCGTTACCGCGGGAGGGCGGCGAGCAGTACTTC. Translation gives CASSSLPREGGEQYF.

V is TRBV4-2 and J is TRBJ1-3; D gene unclear. In germline, CDR1 is LGHNA, CDR2 YNFKEQ. The CDR3 length is 13 residues. The V and J ends lost 1 base and 4 bases respectively, with 5 bases between them. The CDR3 DNA is TGTGCCAGCAGCCAAGGGGGAGGAAACACCATATATTTT. This sequence encodes CASSQGGGNTIYF.

This clonotype was seen many times. The gene calls are TRBV7-4 and TRBJ1-5; D not certain. CDR3 size: 17 residues. Trimming stripped 0 bases from V and 0 bases from J, with 12 bases between. Germline V gene sequence: CDR1 SGHVT, CDR2 SQSDAQ. CDR3 nucleotide sequence: TGTGCCAGCAGCTTAGCGCGTACGGATTATAGCAATCAGCCCCAGCATTTT. Its protein product is CASSLARTDYSNQPQHF.